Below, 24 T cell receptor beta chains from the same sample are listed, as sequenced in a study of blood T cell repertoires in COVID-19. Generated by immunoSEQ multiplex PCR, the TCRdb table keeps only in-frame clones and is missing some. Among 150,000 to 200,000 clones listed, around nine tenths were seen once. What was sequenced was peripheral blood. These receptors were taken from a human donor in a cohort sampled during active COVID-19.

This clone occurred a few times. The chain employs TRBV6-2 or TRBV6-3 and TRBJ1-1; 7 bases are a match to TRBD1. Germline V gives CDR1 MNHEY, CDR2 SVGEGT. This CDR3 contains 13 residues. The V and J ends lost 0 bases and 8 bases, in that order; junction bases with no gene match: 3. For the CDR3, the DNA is TGTGCCAGCAGTTACTCGAACAGGGGCGAAGCTTTCTTT. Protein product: CASSYSNRGEAFF.

The CDR3 spells CASSLTGTFGNTIYF. The CDR3 coding sequence is TGTGCCAGCAGTTTGACAGGGACGTTCGGAAACACCATATATTTT. The genes are TRBV27 and TRBJ1-3; TRBD1 matches 7 bases. V was clipped by 3 bases and J by 4 bases; unmatched bases: 6. CDR1 is MNHEY, CDR2 SMNVEV, per germline (reference sequence). The CDR3 length is 15 residues.

The CDR3 nucleotides read TGCGCCAGCAGCCCGAGAGGACAGGGGTACGAGCAGTACTTC. Protein: CASSPRGQGYEQYF. The chain joins TRBV5-1 to TRBJ2-7; 9 nucleotides align to TRBD1. V was clipped by 4 bases and J by 4 bases; unmatched bases: 6. The CDR3 runs to 14 residues. Germline CDR1 SGHRS, CDR2 YFSETQ.

Here the CDR3 DNA reads TGTGCCAGCAGTTGGGCGCGGGGGGTCCCTAATGAGCAGTTCTTC. Translating it yields CASSWARGVPNEQFF. The chain couples TRBV6-2 or TRBV6-3 to TRBJ2-1; the match to TRBD2 covers 8 bases. Germline trimming cut 4 bases from V and 7 bases from J; bases unmatched to any gene: 9. CDR1 is MNHEY and CDR2 is SVGEGT in the germline V gene. The CDR3 length is 15 residues.

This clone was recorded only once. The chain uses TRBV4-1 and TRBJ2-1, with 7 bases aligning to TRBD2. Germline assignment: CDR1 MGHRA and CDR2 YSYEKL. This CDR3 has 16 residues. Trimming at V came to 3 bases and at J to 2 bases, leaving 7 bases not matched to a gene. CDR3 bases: TGCGCCAGCAGCCAGGTCACTAGCGCGACCTACAATGAGCAGTTCTTC. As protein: CASSQVTSATYNEQFF.

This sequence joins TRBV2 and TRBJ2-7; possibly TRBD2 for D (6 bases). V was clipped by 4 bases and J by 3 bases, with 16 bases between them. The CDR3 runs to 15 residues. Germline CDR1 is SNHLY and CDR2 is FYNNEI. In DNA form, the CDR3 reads TGTGCCAGCAGTGCCCAATTGACAGCGGGCTACGAGCAGTACTTC. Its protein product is CASSAQLTAGYEQYF.

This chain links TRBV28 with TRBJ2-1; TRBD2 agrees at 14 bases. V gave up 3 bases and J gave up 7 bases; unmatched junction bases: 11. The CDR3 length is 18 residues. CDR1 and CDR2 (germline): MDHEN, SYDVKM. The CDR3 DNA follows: TGTGCCAGCAGTTTTCGTGCAACCGGGACTAGCGGGAGTAATGAGCAGTTCTTC. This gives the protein CASSFRATGTSGSNEQFF.

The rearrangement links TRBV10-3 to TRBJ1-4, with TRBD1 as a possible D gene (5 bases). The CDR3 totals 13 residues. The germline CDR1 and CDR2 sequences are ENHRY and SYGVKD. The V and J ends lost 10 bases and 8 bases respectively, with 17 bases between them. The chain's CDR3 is CATRPRAQEKLFF. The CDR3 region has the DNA TGTGCCACCCGCCCCAGGGCCCAAGAAAAACTGTTTTTT.

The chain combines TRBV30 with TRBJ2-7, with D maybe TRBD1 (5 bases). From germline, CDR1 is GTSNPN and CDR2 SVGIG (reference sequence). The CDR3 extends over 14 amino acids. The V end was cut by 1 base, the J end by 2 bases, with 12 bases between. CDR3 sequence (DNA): TGTGCCTGGAGTGATTGGGGCACTCCCTACGAGCAGTACTTC. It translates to CAWSDWGTPYEQYF.

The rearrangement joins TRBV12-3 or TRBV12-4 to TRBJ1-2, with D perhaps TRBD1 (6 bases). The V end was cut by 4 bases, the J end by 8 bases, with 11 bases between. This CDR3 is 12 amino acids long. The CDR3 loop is CASSWRGAGYTF. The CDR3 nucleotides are TGTGCCAGCAGTTGGCGGGGGGCAGGCTACACCTTC.

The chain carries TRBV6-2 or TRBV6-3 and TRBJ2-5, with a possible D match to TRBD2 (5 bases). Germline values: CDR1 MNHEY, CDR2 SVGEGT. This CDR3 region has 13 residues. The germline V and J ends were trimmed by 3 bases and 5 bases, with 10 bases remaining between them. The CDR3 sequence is CASSYKGGETQYF. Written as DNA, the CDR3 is TGTGCCAGCAGTTATAAGGGCGGGGAGACCCAGTACTTC.

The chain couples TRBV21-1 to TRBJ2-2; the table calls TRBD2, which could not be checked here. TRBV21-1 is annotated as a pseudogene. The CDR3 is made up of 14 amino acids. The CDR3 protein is CASSKDEGTGELFF. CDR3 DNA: TGTGCCAGCAGCAAAGATGAGGGCACCGGGGAGCTGTTTTTT.

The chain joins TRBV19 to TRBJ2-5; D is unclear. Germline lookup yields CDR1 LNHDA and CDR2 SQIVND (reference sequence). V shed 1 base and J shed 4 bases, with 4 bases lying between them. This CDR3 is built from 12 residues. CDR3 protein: CASSIGRETQYF. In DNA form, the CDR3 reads TGTGCCAGTAGTATAGGGAGAGAGACCCAGTACTTC.

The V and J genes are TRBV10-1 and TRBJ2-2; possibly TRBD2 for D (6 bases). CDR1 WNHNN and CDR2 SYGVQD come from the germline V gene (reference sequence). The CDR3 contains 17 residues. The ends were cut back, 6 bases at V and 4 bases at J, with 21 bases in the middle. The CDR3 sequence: CASSSYDSLGSTGELFF. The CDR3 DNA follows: TGCGCCAGCAGCTCCTATGACAGCCTCGGGAGCACCGGGGAGCTGTTTTTT.

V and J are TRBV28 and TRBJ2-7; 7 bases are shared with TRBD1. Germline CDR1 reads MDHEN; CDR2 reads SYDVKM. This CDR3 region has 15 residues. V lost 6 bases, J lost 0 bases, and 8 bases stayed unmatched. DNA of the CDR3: TGTGCCAGCAGGGAACAGGGGAAGGACTCCTACGAGCAGTACTTC. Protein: CASREQGKDSYEQYF.

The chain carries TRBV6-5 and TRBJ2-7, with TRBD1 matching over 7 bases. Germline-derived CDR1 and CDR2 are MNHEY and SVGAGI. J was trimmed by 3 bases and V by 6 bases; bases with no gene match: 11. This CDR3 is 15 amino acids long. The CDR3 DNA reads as TGTGCCAGCAGCCGAGGACAGGCCGCCCTCTACGAGCAGTACTTC. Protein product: CASSRGQAALYEQYF.

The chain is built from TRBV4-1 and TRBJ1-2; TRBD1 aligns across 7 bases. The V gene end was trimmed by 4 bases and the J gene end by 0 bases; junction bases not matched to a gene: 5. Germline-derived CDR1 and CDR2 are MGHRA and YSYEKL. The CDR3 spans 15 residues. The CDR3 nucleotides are TGCGCCAGCAGCCCCCCCGACAGGGCTAACTATGGCTACACCTTC. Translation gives CASSPPDRANYGYTF.

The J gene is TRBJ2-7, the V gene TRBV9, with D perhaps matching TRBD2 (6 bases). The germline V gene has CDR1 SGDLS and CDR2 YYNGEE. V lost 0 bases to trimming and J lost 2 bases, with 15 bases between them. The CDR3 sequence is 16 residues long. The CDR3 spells CASSVDGLGGTYEQYF. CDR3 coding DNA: TGTGCCAGCAGCGTAGACGGTCTCGGGGGTACCTACGAGCAGTACTTC.

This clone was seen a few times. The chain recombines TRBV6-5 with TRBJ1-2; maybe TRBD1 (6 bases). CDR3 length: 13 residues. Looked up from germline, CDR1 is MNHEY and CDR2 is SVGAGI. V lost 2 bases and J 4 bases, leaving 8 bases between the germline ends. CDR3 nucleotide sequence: TGTGCCAGCAGTTACAACAGGGTCTATGGCTACACCTTC. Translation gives CASSYNRVYGYTF.

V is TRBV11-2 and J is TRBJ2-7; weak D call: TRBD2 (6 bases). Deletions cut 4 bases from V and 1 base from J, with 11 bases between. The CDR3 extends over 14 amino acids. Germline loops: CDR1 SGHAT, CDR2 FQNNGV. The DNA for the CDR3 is TGTGCCAGCAGCTCGACGCGGGGATCCTACGAGCAGTACTTC. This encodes CASSSTRGSYEQYF.

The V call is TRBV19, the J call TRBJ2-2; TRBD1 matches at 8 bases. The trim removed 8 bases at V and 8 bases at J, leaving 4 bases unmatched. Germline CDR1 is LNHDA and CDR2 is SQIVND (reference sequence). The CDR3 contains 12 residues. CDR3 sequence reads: CASGQGSGELFF. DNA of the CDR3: TGTGCCAGTGGACAGGGCTCGGGGGAGCTGTTTTTT.

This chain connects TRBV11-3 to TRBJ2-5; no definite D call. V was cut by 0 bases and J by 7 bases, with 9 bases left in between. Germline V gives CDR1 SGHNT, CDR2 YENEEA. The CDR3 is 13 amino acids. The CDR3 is CASSLETGRTQYF. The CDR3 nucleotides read TGTGCCAGCAGCTTAGAGACTGGTAGGACCCAGTACTTC.

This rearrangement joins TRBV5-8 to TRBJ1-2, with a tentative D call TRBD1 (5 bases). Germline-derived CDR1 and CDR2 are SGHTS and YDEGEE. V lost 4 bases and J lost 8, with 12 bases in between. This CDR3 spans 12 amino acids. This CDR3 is CASSPRATGYTF. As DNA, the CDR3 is TGTGCCAGCAGCCCCAGGGCCACGGGCTACACCTTC.

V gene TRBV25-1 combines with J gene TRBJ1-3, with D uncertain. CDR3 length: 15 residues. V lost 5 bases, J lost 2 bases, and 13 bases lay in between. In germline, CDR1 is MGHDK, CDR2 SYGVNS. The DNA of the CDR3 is TGTGCCAGCAGTCGTCCCGGGTTCACTGGAAACACCATATATTTT. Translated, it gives CASSRPGFTGNTIYF.